The T cell receptor (beta chain) under discussion was sequenced for a study of cytomegalovirus exposure and HLA in healthy donors. Study findings and constraints: Later analysis suggested links between common viral pathogens and several top significant clusters. HLA allele associations emerged for around 15,000 TCR beta sequences in a later analysis, at 0.05 false discovery rate. Later on, an analysis showed TCR association rates differing by HLA locus, with DRB1 the most and HLA-C the fewest. As a later analysis showed, a missense DCLRE1C variant was linked to trimming of TCR beta V- and J-genes.

The primer mix had 60 Vbeta and 13 Jbeta primers. Method: immunoSEQ multiplex PCR; TCRdb's copy keeps in-frame clones and lacks some. Seen here are some 180,000 clones, 77% observed once, and the top ten hold 1.4%. This clone was seen only a few times. The antigen remains undetermined. At one of its ends the junction is not consistent with the germline gene, which may arise from a read error. Other DNA sequences within the sample encode an identical CDR3. The CDR3 length is 12 residues. Per the germline V gene, CDR1 is SEHNR and CDR2 is FQNEAQ (reference sequence). Sequencing was performed on PBMCs. The source of this sequence is a man aged 18 to 29 in good health and CMV-seronegative. The V and J genes are TRBV7-9 and TRBJ1-1; the D is unclear. The CDR3 here is CASSLAGTEAFF. Written as DNA, the CDR3 is TGTGCCAGCAGCCTAGCCGGGACTGAAGCTTTCTTT.